The 31 T cell receptor beta chains presented below share a single source sample, sequenced in a study of human T cells and chemical hapten exposure. As to time point: patch test 1, 2 weeks after DPC sensitization. Treatment reported: therapeutic diphenylcyclopropenone sensitization with weekly scalp DPC. TCRdb recomputed calls from the RACE reads with MiXCR, one row per CDR3 protein. The table lists 65,000 to 95,000 distinct CDR3 sequences, approximately 10% of them singletons. Specimen: whole blood, collected in connection with sensitization to the hapten diphenylcyclopropenone (DPC). The receptors stem from a woman aged 60-70 years with alopecia areata. Some clones in this sample may be carry-over from other donors' samples.

This clonotype was detected many times. J is TRBJ2-7 and V is TRBV14; D is uncertain. The V and J ends lost 1 base and 1 base respectively, with 11 bases between them. CDR1 SGHDN and CDR2 FVKESK come from the germline V gene. The CDR3 is 15 residues long. In DNA, the CDR3 is TGTGCCAGCAGCCAAGGGCAACCACTATCCTACGAGCAGTACTTC. As protein: CASSQGQPLSYEQYF.

The rearrangement links TRBV10-1 to TRBJ1-4; 7 nucleotides match TRBD1. Per the germline V gene, CDR1 is WNHNN and CDR2 is SYGVQD (reference sequence). CDR3 size: 13 residues. V was pared by 3 bases and J by 5 bases, with 0 bases of the junction left unmatched. The CDR3 loop reads CASSEQGNEKLFF. For the CDR3, the DNA is TGCGCCAGCAGTGAACAGGGGAATGAAAAACTGTTTTTT.

Note on this clonotype: This may be a read error, as it is one base from a much larger clone. This sequence joins TRBV4-2 and TRBJ2-3; TRBD2 agrees at 8 bases. J gave up 0 bases and V 4 bases, and 9 bases lay outside the gene matches. Germline loops: CDR1 LGHNA, CDR2 YNFKEQ. This CDR3 is built from 17 residues. The CDR3 sequence: CASSLHKRGSSTDTQYF. The CDR3 DNA reads as TGTGCCAGCAGCCTACACAAGCGGGGGTCTAGCACAGATACGCAGTATTTT.

This clonotype was seen ten or more times. The chain carries TRBV2 and TRBJ2-1; TRBD2 aligns across 7 bases. This CDR3 region has 14 residues. Germline V gives CDR1 SNHLY, CDR2 FYNNEI. Losses at the gene ends were 7 bases for V and 0 bases for J; bases not matched to a gene: 3. The CDR3 DNA is TGTGCCAGCACGGGGGGTAGCTCCTACAATGAGCAGTTCTTC. Translation gives CASTGGSSYNEQFF.

This clonotype was observed at least ten times. The chain is built from TRBV28 and TRBJ2-3; 12 positions agree with TRBD2. The germline gives CDR1 MDHEN, CDR2 SYDVKM. J was trimmed by 7 bases and V by 7 bases; bases with no gene match: 21. This CDR3 spans 19 amino acids. The CDR3 DNA is TGTGCCAGCAACCTACCCGGAACTAGCGGGGGGCCGCCGGGGCATACGCAGTATTTT. It yields the protein CASNLPGTSGGPPGHTQYF.

This clonotype came up a few times. V is TRBV9 and J is TRBJ2-1; 7 bases fit TRBD2. Germline values: CDR1 SGDLS, CDR2 YYNGEE. With 0 bases clipped from V and 4 bases from J, the junction kept 7 bases outside the gene matches. The CDR3 extends over 16 amino acids. The chain's CDR3 is CASSVGGRDGYNEQFF. The CDR3 DNA is TGTGCCAGCAGCGTAGGTGGGAGGGACGGATACAATGAGCAGTTCTTC.

This clonotype was picked up many times. V is TRBV6-2 or TRBV6-3 and J is TRBJ2-3; no clear D. Deletions cut 8 bases from V and 7 bases from J, with 13 bases between. This CDR3 is 12 amino acids long. CDR1 is MNHEY, CDR2 SVGEGT, per germline. In DNA, the CDR3 is TGTGCCAGCGGTTTTATGGGTTATACGCAGTATTTT. Encoded protein: CASGFMGYTQYF.

This clonotype was detected many times. The chain recombines TRBV7-6 with TRBJ2-3; 9 bases agree with TRBD2. Germline loops: CDR1 SGHVS, CDR2 FNYEAQ. V was clipped by 5 bases and J by 5 bases; unmatched bases: 8. The CDR3 sequence is 15 residues long. DNA for the CDR3: TGTGCCAGCAGCCCCGGGACTAGCTGGGTAGATACGCAGTATTTT. Encoded protein: CASSPGTSWVDTQYF.

The chain has TRBV5-1 and TRBJ2-3; D ambiguous. The V gene's germline CDR1 is SGHRS and CDR2 YFSETQ. With 0 bases removed from V and 5 bases from J, the gap between germline ends came to 10 bases. CDR3 length equals 14 residues. CDR3 sequence: CASSLGPEVDTQYF. The CDR3 coding sequence is TGCGCCAGCAGCTTGGGACCAGAGGTAGATACGCAGTATTTT.

This clonotype has only a few counts. The chain combines TRBV2 with TRBJ1-4; D is uncertain. The CDR3 totals 16 residues. Trimming removed 2 bases at V and 0 bases at J, with 10 bases between. CDR1 and CDR2 from the germline V gene are SNHLY and FYNNEI. The CDR3, as DNA: TGTGCCAGCAGTGAATTTCGGGCCTCAACTAATGAAAAACTGTTTTTT. Translation gives CASSEFRASTNEKLFF.

The table lists this clonotype with many counts. The CDR3 loop is CSARPTGTTSTDTQYF. The CDR3 DNA reads TGCAGTGCTCGACCTACCGGGACTACTAGCACAGATACGCAGTATTTT. V is TRBV20-1 and J is TRBJ2-3; 7 bases match TRBD2. Germline V gives CDR1 DFQATT, CDR2 SNEGSKA (reference sequence). With V trimmed by 5 bases and J by 0 bases, 11 bases remained unmatched. CDR3 size: 16 residues.

This clonotype was detected many times. The CDR3: CSARGLGITGELFF. CDR3 nucleotide sequence: TGCAGTGCTAGGGGACTAGGGATCACCGGGGAGCTGTTTTTT. The chain carries TRBV20-1 and TRBJ2-2; 8 nucleotides align to TRBD2. This CDR3 has 14 amino acids. V gave up 3 bases and J gave up 4 bases; unmatched junction bases: 4. Germline V gene lookup returns CDR1 DFQATT and CDR2 SNEGSKA (reference sequence).

This clonotype has at least ten counts. This rearrangement joins TRBV5-4 to TRBJ2-3; no clear D. Germline CDR1 and CDR2: SGHNT and YYREEE (reference sequence). The CDR3 spans 14 residues. Trimming stripped 9 bases from V and 0 bases from J, with 14 bases between. CDR3 nucleotides: TGTGCCACCTCTGGACCCCTCAGCACAGATACGCAGTATTTT. This translates into CATSGPLSTDTQYF. Supplemented by reference TRBV5-4 and TRBJ2-3, the full variable domain reads ETGVTQSPTHLIKTRGQQVTLRCSSQSGHNTVSWYQQALGQGPQFIFQYYREEENGRGNFPPRFSGLQFPNYSSELNVNALELDDSALYLCATSGPLSTDTQYFGPGTRLTVL.

The sample holds a few counts of this clonotype. The V gene is TRBV2, the J gene TRBJ2-7; 7 bases fit TRBD1. V dropped 5 bases and J dropped 5; count of bases not matched to a gene: 9. The CDR3 has 14 amino acids. Looked up from germline, CDR1 is SNHLY and CDR2 is FYNNEI. As DNA, the CDR3 is TGTGCCAGCAGTTGGACAGGTTATGCCCACGAGCAGTACTTC. It codes for CASSWTGYAHEQYF.

The table lists this clonotype with many counts. This chain joins TRBV4-1 and TRBJ2-5; either TRBD1 or TRBD2 may fit D (5 bases each). The V end lost 3 bases, the J end lost 2 bases, and 28 bases lay between the germline ends. There are 20 residues in the CDR3. The germline V gene encodes CDR1 MGHRA and CDR2 YSYEKL. CDR3 DNA: TGCGCCAGCAGCCAGATTAATCCCGGCCCGGGGCGTACGAGGCAAGAGACCCAGTACTTC. This gives the protein CASSQINPGPGRTRQETQYF.

The chain employs TRBV18 and TRBJ2-1; D may be TRBD2 (6 bases). This CDR3 has 16 amino acids. Between the trimmed V and J ends, which lost 3 bases and 0 bases, there was a span of 12 bases. In germline, CDR1 is KGHSH, CDR2 LQKENI. CDR3 sequence reads: CASSPLGGNSYNEQFF. The CDR3 DNA is TGTGCCAGCTCACCCCTGGGCGGGAACTCCTACAATGAGCAGTTCTTC.

J is TRBJ1-6 and V is TRBV5-4; 7 bases line up with TRBD1. The CDR3 runs 16 residues. Per the germline V gene, CDR1 is SGHNT and CDR2 is YYREEE (reference sequence). Trimming took 4 bases from V and 5 from J; bases not matched to a gene: 9. The CDR3 protein is CASSPGTDKDNSPLHF. The CDR3 region has the DNA TGTGCCAGCAGCCCAGGGACAGACAAAGATAATTCACCCCTCCACTTT.

The chain carries TRBV20-1 and TRBJ2-1; 10 bases align to TRBD1. Unmatched junction bases numbered 5, after V lost 1 base and J lost 5 bases. The CDR3 runs 15 residues. The germline V gene has CDR1 DFQATT and CDR2 SNEGSKA (reference sequence). CDR3 in DNA: TGCAGTGCTAGAGGGGACAGGGGAGCCCACAATGAGCAGTTCTTC. Its translation: CSARGDRGAHNEQFF.

This clonotype has at least ten counts. This sequence joins TRBV29-1 and TRBJ2-1, with a weak D call TRBD1 (6 bases). The CDR3 sequence is 13 residues long. Germline values: CDR1 SQVTM, CDR2 ANQGSEA. V lost 6 bases and J 4 bases, leaving 13 bases between the germline ends. The CDR3 region is CSVGQTVYNEQFF. The CDR3 coding sequence is TGCAGCGTAGGACAGACGGTTTACAATGAGCAGTTCTTC.

This clonotype was counted only a few times. V usage is TRBV20-1 and J usage is TRBJ2-3, with D maybe TRBD2 (6 bases). Per germline, CDR1 DFQATT and CDR2 SNEGSKA (reference sequence). This CDR3 spans 14 amino acids. Trimming removed 6 bases from V and 2 bases from J, with 15 bases in between. CDR3 sequence reads: CSATTGLLTDTQYF. The CDR3 nucleotides are TGCAGTGCAACCACAGGACTACTCACAGATACGCAGTATTTT.

This clonotype was detected only a few times. The V gene is TRBV5-1, the J gene TRBJ2-3, with 7 bases aligning to TRBD2. Germline V gene sequence: CDR1 SGHRS, CDR2 YFSETQ. The CDR3 length is 17 residues. With 3 bases clipped from V and 2 bases from J, the junction kept 12 bases outside the gene matches. The CDR3 DNA reads TGCGCCAGCAGCTCTGGACCGGTGGCGGGGGACACAGATACGCAGTATTTT. It codes for CASSSGPVAGDTDTQYF.

This rearrangement joins TRBV9 to TRBJ1-1; D unclear. Trimming left V 1 base short and J 6 bases short, with 10 bases between. The CDR3 runs to 13 residues. Germline CDR1 and CDR2: SGDLS and YYNGEE. The CDR3 spells CASSVFPGAEAFF. Written as DNA, the CDR3 is TGTGCCAGCAGCGTATTTCCGGGCGCTGAAGCTTTCTTT.

Only one count was recorded for this clonotype. As DNA, the CDR3 is TGTGCCAGCAGTTTAGCGCGGCGGGGTGAGGCTTTCTTT. Its translation: CASSLARRGEAFF. The chain joins TRBV12-3 or TRBV12-4 to TRBJ1-1; D gene unclear. The CDR3 loop spans 13 amino acids. Trimming stripped 0 bases from V and 11 bases from J, with 13 bases between.

This clonotype was recorded many times. The chain links TRBV6-1 to TRBJ2-7, with D possibly being TRBD1 or TRBD2 (5 bases each). The CDR3 consists of 15 residues. Per germline, CDR1 MNHNS and CDR2 SASEGT. Trimming shortened V by 6 bases and J by 0 bases, and 15 bases separated the two germline ends. The CDR3, as DNA: TGTGCCAGCAGCGCCGGGACCGCGAGCTCCTACGAGCAGTACTTC. It is translated as CASSAGTASSYEQYF.

This clonotype was seen repeatedly, ten times or more. V and J are TRBV3-1 and TRBJ1-1; D ambiguous. V was pared by 3 bases and J by 4 bases, with 9 bases between. The CDR3 covers 13 residues. Germline CDR1 LGHDT, CDR2 YNNKEL (reference sequence). CDR3 sequence: CASSQMLGTEAFF. Written as DNA, the CDR3 is TGTGCCAGCAGCCAGATGTTGGGCACTGAAGCTTTCTTT.

This chain uses TRBV19 with TRBJ2-7; TRBD1 might be the D (7 bases). Germline CDR1 and CDR2: LNHDA and SQIVND (reference sequence). Trimming shortened V by 5 bases and J by 6 bases, and 20 bases separated the two germline ends. The CDR3 has 15 amino acids. The CDR3: CASSAERTGLPEQYF. The CDR3 DNA reads as TGTGCCAGTAGTGCCGAAAGGACAGGACTACCCGAGCAGTACTTC.

This chain links TRBV6-6 with TRBJ1-3, with 8 bases matching TRBD1. Per the germline V gene, CDR1 is MNHNY and CDR2 is SVGAGI (reference sequence). The CDR3 loop spans 16 amino acids. Trimming at V came to 2 bases and at J to 2 bases, leaving 5 bases not matched to a gene. CDR3 region: CASSYRQGSAGNTIYF. The CDR3 bases are TGTGCCAGCAGTTACCGACAGGGGTCGGCTGGAAACACCATATATTTT.

This clonotype was detected a few times. The CDR3 bases are TGCAGCGCTAAATCAGATACGCAGTATTTT. Its translation: CSAKSDTQYF. The rearrangement joins TRBV29-1 to TRBJ2-3; no firm D call. V lost 7 bases, J lost 4 bases, and 6 bases lay in between. Per the germline V gene, CDR1 is SQVTM and CDR2 is ANQGSEA. There are 10 residues in the CDR3.

There are many counts of this clonotype. This chain uses TRBV29-1 with TRBJ1-1; tentative D call: TRBD1 (5 bases). V was shortened by 3 bases and J by 4 bases, with 12 bases between the two germline ends. Germline-derived CDR1 and CDR2 are SQVTM and ANQGSEA. The CDR3 consists of 13 residues. The chain's CDR3 is CSVEVTARTEAFF. The CDR3 nucleotides are TGCAGCGTTGAGGTGACAGCCCGCACTGAAGCTTTCTTT.

The V call is TRBV7-8, the J call TRBJ2-5; D is possibly TRBD1 (5 bases). The CDR3 has 15 residues. Trimming stripped 5 bases from V and 7 bases from J, with 20 bases between. Per germline, CDR1 SGHVS and CDR2 FQNEAQ. The DNA of the CDR3 is TGTGCCAGCAGCCCACCCGAGAGACCTCAGGGGACCCAGTACTTC. It encodes CASSPPERPQGTQYF.

This clonotype was picked up many times. The V and J genes are TRBV7-9 and TRBJ2-5; the match to TRBD1 covers 11 bases. Trimming at V came to 5 bases and at J to 4 bases, leaving 9 bases not matched to a gene. Germline V gene data show CDR1 as SEHNR and CDR2 as FQNEAQ (reference sequence). The CDR3 has 16 residues. The CDR3 nucleotides are TGTGCCAGCAGCCTATGGACAGGGGGCGTTTTAGAGACCCAGTACTTC. Protein product: CASSLWTGGVLETQYF.